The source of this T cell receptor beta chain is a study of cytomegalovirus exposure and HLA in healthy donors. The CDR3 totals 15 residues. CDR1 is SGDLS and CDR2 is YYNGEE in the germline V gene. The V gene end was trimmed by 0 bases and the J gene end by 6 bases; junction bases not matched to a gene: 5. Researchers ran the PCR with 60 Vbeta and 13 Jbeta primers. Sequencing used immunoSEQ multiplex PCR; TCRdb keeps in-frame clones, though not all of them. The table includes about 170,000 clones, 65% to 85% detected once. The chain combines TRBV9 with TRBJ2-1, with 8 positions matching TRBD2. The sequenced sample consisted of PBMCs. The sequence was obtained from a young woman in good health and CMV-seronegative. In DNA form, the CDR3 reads TGTGCCAGCAGCGTAGAAAGCGGGAGATTCAATGAGCAGTTCTTC. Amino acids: CASSVESGRFNEQFF.